These 15 T cell receptor beta chains came from one sample sequenced in a study of blood T cell repertoires in COVID-19. Clones were read by immunoSEQ multiplex PCR, and TCRdb kept only the in-frame ones, dropping some. This sample carries around 220,000 clones, around nine tenths of them seen once, and the ten largest clones take under 2.5%. Sequenced: PBMCs or T cells enriched from blood (not recorded which). The origin of the receptors is a woman aged 18-29 years who had recovered from COVID-19.

The chain couples TRBV18 to TRBJ1-2, with D unresolved. The CDR3 has 15 amino acids. The ends were cut back, 3 bases at V and 1 base at J, with 12 bases in the middle. Germline-derived CDR1 and CDR2 are KGHSH and LQKENI. The DNA for the CDR3 is TGTGCCAGCTCACCGAGGCCTTACCTTAACTATGGCTACACCTTC. Translation: CASSPRPYLNYGYTF.

This chain connects TRBV10-3 to TRBJ2-5; D is perhaps TRBD2 (5 bases). Trimming cost V 3 bases and J 4 bases, with 12 bases left between them. The CDR3 is 14 residues long. Germline V gene sequence: CDR1 ENHRY, CDR2 SYGVKD. CDR3 amino acids: CAISDSVTPETQYF. CDR3 nucleotides: TGTGCCATCAGTGATAGCGTTACTCCAGAGACCCAGTACTTC.

The genes are TRBV7-2 and TRBJ1-3; TRBD1 aligns across 8 bases. The J segment lost 2 bases and the V segment lost 6 bases, leaving 3 bases of the junction unmatched. The CDR3 is 14 amino acids. Per germline, CDR1 SGHTA and CDR2 FQGNSA. The CDR3 here is CASSPGGPGNTIYF. The CDR3 DNA reads as TGTGCCAGCAGTCCAGGGGGCCCTGGAAACACCATATATTTT.

The V gene is TRBV29-1, the J gene TRBJ2-3; TRBD1 is a possible D gene (6 bases). Per the germline V gene, CDR1 is SQVTM and CDR2 is ANQGSEA. CDR3 length: 15 amino acids. Trimming took 7 bases from V and 2 from J, leaving 19 bases between them. CDR3: CSAMSVGGYTDTQYF. CDR3 sequence (DNA): TGCAGCGCCATGTCAGTAGGGGGTTACACAGATACGCAGTATTTT.

This clone was seen a single time. The V and J genes are TRBV27 and TRBJ1-4; D is unclear. CDR1 and CDR2 from the germline V gene are MNHEY and SMNVEV (reference sequence). Trimming took 5 bases from V and 7 from J, leaving 17 bases between them. This CDR3 region has 15 residues. The chain's CDR3 is CASSIRSGSREKLFF. CDR3 nucleotides: TGTGCCAGCAGTATACGCTCGGGGTCCCGTGAAAAACTGTTTTTT.

The rearrangement links TRBV6-2 or TRBV6-3 to TRBJ1-5; tentative D call: TRBD1 (5 bases). CDR1 and CDR2 from the germline V gene are MNHEY and SVGEGT. V dropped 5 bases and J dropped 4 bases, with 9 bases sitting between them. This CDR3 has 13 amino acids. The CDR3 sequence: CASSMQGNQPQHF. The CDR3 bases are TGTGCCAGCAGTATGCAGGGAAATCAGCCCCAGCATTTT.

The chain links TRBV7-8 to TRBJ2-7; 10 bases map to TRBD1. Germline CDR1 is SGHVS and CDR2 is FQNEAQ. With 1 base clipped from V and 4 bases from J, the junction kept 1 base outside the gene matches. This CDR3 has 14 residues. CDR3 sequence reads: CASSLVGQGYEQYF. The CDR3 nucleotides read TGTGCCAGCAGCTTAGTGGGACAGGGGTACGAGCAGTACTTC.

The CDR3 sequence is CAIAHGTGELFF. The CDR3 nucleotides are TGTGCCATCGCGCATGGCACCGGGGAGCTGTTTTTT. The gene calls are TRBV12-3 or TRBV12-4 and TRBJ2-2, with D hard to call. The CDR3 is 12 residues long. The V end was cut by 10 bases, the J end by 4 bases, with 10 bases between.

This clone has a handful of counts. V gene TRBV14 combines with J gene TRBJ2-3, with TRBD2 matching over 7 bases. V was pared by 2 bases and J by 0 bases, with 2 bases of the junction left unmatched. CDR3 length: 15 amino acids. Germline CDR1 reads SGHDN; CDR2 reads FVKESK. For the CDR3, the DNA is TGTGCCAGCAGCCAACAGCGGGGTAGCACAGATACGCAGTATTTT. Its translation is CASSQQRGSTDTQYF.

The V and J genes are TRBV7-2 and TRBJ2-7, with D tentatively TRBD1 (6 bases). This CDR3 has 12 residues. V lost 6 bases and J 3 bases, leaving 9 bases between the germline ends. Looked up from germline, CDR1 is SGHTA and CDR2 is FQGNSA. The CDR3 region is CASSSQGYEQYF. CDR3 bases: TGTGCCAGCAGTTCACAGGGCTACGAGCAGTACTTC. Full variable domain (remainder filled in from reference TRBV7-2 and TRBJ2-7): GAGVSQSPSNKVTEKGKDVELRCDPISGHTALYWYRQSLGQGLEFLIYFQGNSAPDKSGLPSDRFSAERTGGSVSTLTIQRTQQEDSAVYLCASSSQGYEQYFGPGTRLTVT.

The rearrangement uses TRBV19 and TRBJ2-1; 11 bases align to TRBD2. The CDR3 extends over 14 amino acids. V was pared by 8 bases and J by 8 bases, with 8 bases of the junction left unmatched. CDR1 LNHDA and CDR2 SQIVND come from the germline V gene (reference sequence). The CDR3 sequence: CASARLAGTHEQFF. For the CDR3, the DNA is TGTGCCAGTGCAAGACTAGCGGGAACACATGAGCAGTTCTTC.

This chain links TRBV6-5 with TRBJ1-5; 7 bases align to TRBD1. This CDR3 region has 15 residues. Germline CDR1 reads MNHEY; CDR2 reads SVGAGI. The V segment lost 9 bases and the J segment 1 base; nucleotides outside the gene matches: 9. The CDR3 sequence is CARRGRVRSNQPQHF. DNA for the CDR3: TGTGCCAGAAGGGGGCGGGTGAGGAGCAATCAGCCCCAGCATTTT.

The genes are TRBV28 and TRBJ2-3; 9 nucleotides agree with TRBD1. The germline V gene encodes CDR1 MDHEN and CDR2 SYDVKM. The CDR3 sequence is 15 residues long. Trimming took 7 bases from V and 2 from J; bases not matched to a gene: 7. The CDR3 bases are TGTGCCAGCAAGTCCCGGGACAGGGTCACAGATACGCAGTATTTT. It encodes CASKSRDRVTDTQYF.

This chain uses TRBV7-2 with TRBJ2-1; D not resolved. Germline-derived CDR1 and CDR2 are SGHTA and FQGNSA. CDR3 length: 14 amino acids. Trimming pared 0 bases from V and 6 bases from J, leaving 9 bases between. DNA of the CDR3: TGTGCCAGCAGCTTAGCTAGTATTCGCAATGAGCAGTTCTTC. Translation: CASSLASIRNEQFF.

This clone showed up just a few times. The V and J genes are TRBV6-2 or TRBV6-3 and TRBJ2-7, with a possible D match to TRBD2 (5 bases). The CDR3 length is 13 residues. The germline CDR1 and CDR2 sequences are MNHEY and SVGEGT. Trimming removed 0 bases from V and 7 bases from J, with 10 bases in between. The CDR3 DNA reads TGTGCCAGCAGTTACTCGGAGAGGGAAGAGCAGTACTTC. Translation gives CASSYSEREEQYF.